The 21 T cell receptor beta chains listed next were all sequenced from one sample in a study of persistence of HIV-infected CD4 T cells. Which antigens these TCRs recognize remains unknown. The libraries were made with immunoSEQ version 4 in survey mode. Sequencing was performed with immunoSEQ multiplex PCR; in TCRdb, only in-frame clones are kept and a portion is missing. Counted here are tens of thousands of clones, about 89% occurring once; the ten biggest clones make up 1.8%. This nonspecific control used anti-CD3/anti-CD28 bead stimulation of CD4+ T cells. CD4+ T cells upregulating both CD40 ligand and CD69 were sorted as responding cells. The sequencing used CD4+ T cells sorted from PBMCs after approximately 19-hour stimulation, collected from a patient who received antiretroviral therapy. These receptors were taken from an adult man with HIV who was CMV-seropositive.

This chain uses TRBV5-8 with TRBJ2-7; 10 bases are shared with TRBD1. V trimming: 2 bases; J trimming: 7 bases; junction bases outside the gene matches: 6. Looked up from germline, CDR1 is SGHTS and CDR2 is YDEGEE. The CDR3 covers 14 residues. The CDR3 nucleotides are TGTGCCAGCAGCTTTGACAGGGGGCTAGGTGAGCAGTACTTC. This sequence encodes CASSFDRGLGEQYF.

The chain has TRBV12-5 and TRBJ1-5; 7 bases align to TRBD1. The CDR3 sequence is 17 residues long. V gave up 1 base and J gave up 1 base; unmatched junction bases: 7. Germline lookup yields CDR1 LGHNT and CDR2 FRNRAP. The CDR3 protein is CASGLGRGGESNQPQHF. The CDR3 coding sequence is TGTGCTAGTGGTTTGGGCAGGGGGGGTGAGAGCAATCAGCCCCAGCATTTT.

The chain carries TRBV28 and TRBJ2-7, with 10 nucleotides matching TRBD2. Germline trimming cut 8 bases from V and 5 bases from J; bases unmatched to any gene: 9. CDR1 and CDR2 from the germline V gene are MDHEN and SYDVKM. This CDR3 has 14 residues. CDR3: CASLKRGGRDEQYF. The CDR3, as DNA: TGTGCCAGCCTCAAGCGGGGGGGCCGGGACGAGCAGTACTTC.

The CDR3 reads CASSPPGGRGTEAFF. The CDR3 region has the DNA TGTGCCAGCAGTCCGCCGGGGGGGAGAGGCACTGAAGCTTTCTTT. J is TRBJ1-1 and V is TRBV27; D perhaps matches TRBD1 (5 bases). This CDR3 has 15 residues. The germline CDR1 and CDR2 sequences are MNHEY and SMNVEV (reference sequence). Trimming stripped 5 bases from V and 4 bases from J, with 17 bases between.

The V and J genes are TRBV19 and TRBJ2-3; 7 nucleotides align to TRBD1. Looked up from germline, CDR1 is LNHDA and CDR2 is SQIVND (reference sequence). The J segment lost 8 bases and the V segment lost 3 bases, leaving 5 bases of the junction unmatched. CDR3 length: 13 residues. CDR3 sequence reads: CASSITGDGTQYF. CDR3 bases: TGTGCCAGTAGTATCACAGGGGACGGTACGCAGTATTTT. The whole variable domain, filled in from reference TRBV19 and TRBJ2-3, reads DGGITQSPKYLFRKEGQNVTLSCEQNLNHDAMYWYRQDPGQGLRLIYYSQIVNDFQKGDIAEGYSVSREKKESFPLTVTSAQKNPTAFYLCASSITGDGTQYFGPGTRLTVL.

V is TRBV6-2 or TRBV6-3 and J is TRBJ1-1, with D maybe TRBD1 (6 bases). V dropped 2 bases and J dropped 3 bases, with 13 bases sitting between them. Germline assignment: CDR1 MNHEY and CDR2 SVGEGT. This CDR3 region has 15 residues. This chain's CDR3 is CASSYGGGGDTEAFF. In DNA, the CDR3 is TGTGCCAGCAGTTACGGCGGGGGCGGGGACACTGAAGCTTTCTTT.

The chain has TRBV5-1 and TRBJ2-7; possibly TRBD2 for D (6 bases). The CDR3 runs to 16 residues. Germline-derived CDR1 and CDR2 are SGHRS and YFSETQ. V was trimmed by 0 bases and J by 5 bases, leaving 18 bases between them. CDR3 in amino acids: CASSLGVQEGLHEQYF. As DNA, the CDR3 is TGCGCCAGCAGCTTGGGAGTCCAGGAGGGTCTCCACGAGCAGTACTTC.

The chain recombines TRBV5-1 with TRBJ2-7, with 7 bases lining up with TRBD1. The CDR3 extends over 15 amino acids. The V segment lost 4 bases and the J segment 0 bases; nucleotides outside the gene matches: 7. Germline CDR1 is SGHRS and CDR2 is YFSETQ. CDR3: CASSDPGQPSYEQYF. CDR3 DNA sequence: TGCGCCAGCAGCGACCCGGGACAGCCCTCCTACGAGCAGTACTTC. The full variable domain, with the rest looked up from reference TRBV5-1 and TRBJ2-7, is KAGVTQTPRYLIKTRGQQVTLSCSPISGHRSVSWYQQTPGQGLQFLFEYFSETQRNKGNFPGRFSGRQFSNSRSEMNVSTLELGDSALYLCASSDPGQPSYEQYFGPGTRLTVT.

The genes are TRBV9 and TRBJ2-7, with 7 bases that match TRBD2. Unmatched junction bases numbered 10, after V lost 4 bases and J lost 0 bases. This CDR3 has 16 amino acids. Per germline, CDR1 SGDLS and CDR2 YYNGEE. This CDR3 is CASSLQSGASSYEQYF. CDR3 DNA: TGTGCCAGCAGCCTGCAGAGCGGGGCTAGCTCCTACGAGCAGTACTTC.

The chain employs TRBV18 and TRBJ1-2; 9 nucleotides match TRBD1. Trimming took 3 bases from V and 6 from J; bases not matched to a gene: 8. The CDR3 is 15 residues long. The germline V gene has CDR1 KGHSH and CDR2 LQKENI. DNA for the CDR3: TGTGCCAGCTCACCCTTTCCGAGGACAGGGGATGGCTACACCTTC. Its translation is CASSPFPRTGDGYTF.

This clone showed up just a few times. CDR3 coding DNA: TGTGCCAGCAGTGAAGTGACAGGGGGCGGTTACACCATATATTTT. It codes for CASSEVTGGGYTIYF. The chain combines TRBV2 with TRBJ1-3; 10 nucleotides align to TRBD1. The germline gives CDR1 SNHLY, CDR2 FYNNEI. This CDR3 contains 15 residues. With V trimmed by 1 base and J by 8 bases, 5 bases remained unmatched.

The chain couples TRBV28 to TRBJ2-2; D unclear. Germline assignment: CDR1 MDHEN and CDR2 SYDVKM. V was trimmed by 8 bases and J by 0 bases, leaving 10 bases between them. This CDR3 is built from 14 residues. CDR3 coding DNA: TGTGCCAGCGTCGAGAATACGAACACCGGGGAGCTGTTTTTT. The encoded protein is CASVENTNTGELFF.

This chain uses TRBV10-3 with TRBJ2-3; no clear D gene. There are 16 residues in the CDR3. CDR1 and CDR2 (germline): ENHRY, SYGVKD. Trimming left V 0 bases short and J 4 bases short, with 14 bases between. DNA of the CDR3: TGTGCCATCAGTGAGTCGGGCGAGCCAGGTGCAGATACGCAGTATTTT. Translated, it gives CAISESGEPGADTQYF.

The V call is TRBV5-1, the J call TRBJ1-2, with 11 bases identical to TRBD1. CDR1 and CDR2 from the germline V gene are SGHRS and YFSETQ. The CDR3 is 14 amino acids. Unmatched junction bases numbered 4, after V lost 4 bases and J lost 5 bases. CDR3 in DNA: TGCGCCAGCAGCACAGGGGACAGGGGGTATGGCTACACCTTC. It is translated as CASSTGDRGYGYTF.

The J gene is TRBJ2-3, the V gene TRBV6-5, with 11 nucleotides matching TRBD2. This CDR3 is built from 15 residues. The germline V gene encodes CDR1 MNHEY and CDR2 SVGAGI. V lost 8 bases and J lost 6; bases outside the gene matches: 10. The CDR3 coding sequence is TGTGCCAGCCAAGGAACTAGCGGGGGCCGGGATACGCAGTATTTT. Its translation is CASQGTSGGRDTQYF.

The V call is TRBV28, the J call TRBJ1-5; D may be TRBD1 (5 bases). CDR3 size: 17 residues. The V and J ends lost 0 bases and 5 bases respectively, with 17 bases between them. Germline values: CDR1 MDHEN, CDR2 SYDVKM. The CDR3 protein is CASSLWKPQVGDQPQHF. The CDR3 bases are TGTGCCAGCAGTTTATGGAAGCCACAGGTCGGTGATCAGCCCCAGCATTTT. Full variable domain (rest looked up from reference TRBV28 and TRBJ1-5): DVKVTQSSRYLVKRTGEKVFLECVQDMDHENMFWYRQDPGLGLRLIYFSYDVKMKEKGDIPEGYSVSREKKERFSLILESASTNQTSMYLCASSLWKPQVGDQPQHFGDGTRLSIL.

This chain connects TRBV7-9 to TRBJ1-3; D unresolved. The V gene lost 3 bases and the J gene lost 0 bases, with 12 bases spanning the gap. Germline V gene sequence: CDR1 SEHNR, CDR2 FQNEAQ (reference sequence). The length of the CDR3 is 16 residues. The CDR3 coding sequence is TGTGCCAGCAGCTTCCAACAGTCCCTCTCTGGAAACACCATATATTTT. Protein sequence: CASSFQQSLSGNTIYF.

In nucleotides, the CDR3 is TGTGCCAGCAGCTCGAACTACGAGCAGTACTTC. Protein sequence: CASSSNYEQYF. This chain joins TRBV13 and TRBJ2-7; D gene unclear. Germline V gene sequence: CDR1 PRHDT, CDR2 FYEKMQ (reference sequence). V was trimmed by 4 bases and J by 3 bases, leaving 4 bases between them. The CDR3 runs 11 residues.

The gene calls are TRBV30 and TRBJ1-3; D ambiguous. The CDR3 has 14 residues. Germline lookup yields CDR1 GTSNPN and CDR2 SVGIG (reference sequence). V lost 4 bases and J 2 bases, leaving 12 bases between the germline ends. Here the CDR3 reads CAWNLGPAGNTIYF. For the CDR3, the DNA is TGTGCCTGGAACCTAGGACCTGCTGGAAACACCATATATTTT.

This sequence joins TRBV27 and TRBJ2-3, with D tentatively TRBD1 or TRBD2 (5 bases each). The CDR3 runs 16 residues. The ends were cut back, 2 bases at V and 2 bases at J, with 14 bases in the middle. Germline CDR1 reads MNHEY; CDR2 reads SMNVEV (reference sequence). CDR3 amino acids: CASSLGLGDYTDTQYF. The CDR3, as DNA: TGTGCCAGCAGTTTAGGGTTGGGGGATTACACAGATACGCAGTATTTT.

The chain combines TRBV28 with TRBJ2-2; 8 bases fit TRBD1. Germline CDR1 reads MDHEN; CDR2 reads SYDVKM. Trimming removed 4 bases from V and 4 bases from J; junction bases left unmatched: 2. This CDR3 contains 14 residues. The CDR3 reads CASSWTGPTGELFF. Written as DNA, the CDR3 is TGTGCCAGCAGTTGGACAGGGCCCACCGGGGAGCTGTTTTTT.